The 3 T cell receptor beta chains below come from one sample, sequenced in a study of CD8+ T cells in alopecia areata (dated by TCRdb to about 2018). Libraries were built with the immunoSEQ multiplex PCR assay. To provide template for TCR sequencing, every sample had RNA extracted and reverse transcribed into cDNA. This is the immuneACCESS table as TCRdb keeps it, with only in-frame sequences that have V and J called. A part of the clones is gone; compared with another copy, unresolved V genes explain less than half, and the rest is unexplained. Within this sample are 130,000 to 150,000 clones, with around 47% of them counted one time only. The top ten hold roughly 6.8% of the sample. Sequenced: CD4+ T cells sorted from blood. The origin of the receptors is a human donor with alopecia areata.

CDR3 coding DNA: TGTGCCAGCAGTCTAGCGGTGGGCACAGATACGCAGTATTTT. Residues: CASSLAVGTDTQYF. The chain combines TRBV2 with TRBJ2-3, with 7 bases lining up with TRBD2. The CDR3 is 14 residues long. J gave up 1 base and V 5 bases, and 3 bases lay outside the gene matches. Germline lookup yields CDR1 SNHLY and CDR2 FYNNEI.

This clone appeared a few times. The CDR3 loop reads CASAQGEGPTDTQYF. The CDR3 bases are TGTGCCAGCGCTCAGGGGGAGGGACCCACAGATACGCAGTATTTT. V gene TRBV19 combines with J gene TRBJ2-3; the D gene could be TRBD1 or TRBD2 (7 bases each). The CDR3 covers 15 residues. Trimming removed 9 bases at V and 2 bases at J, with 18 bases between. The germline gives CDR1 LNHDA, CDR2 SQIVND (reference sequence).

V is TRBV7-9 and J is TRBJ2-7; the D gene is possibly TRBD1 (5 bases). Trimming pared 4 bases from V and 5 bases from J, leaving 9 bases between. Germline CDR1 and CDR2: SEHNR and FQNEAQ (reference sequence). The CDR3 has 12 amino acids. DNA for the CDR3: TGTGCCAGCAGCTCCGTCAGGGACGAGCAGTACTTC. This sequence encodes CASSSVRDEQYF. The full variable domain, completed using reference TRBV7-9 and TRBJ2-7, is DTGVSQNPRHKITKRGQNVTFRCDPISEHNRLYWYRQTLGQGPEFLTYFQNEAQLEKSRLLSDRFSAERPKGSFSTLEIQRTEQGDSAMYLCASSSVRDEQYFGPGTRLTVT.